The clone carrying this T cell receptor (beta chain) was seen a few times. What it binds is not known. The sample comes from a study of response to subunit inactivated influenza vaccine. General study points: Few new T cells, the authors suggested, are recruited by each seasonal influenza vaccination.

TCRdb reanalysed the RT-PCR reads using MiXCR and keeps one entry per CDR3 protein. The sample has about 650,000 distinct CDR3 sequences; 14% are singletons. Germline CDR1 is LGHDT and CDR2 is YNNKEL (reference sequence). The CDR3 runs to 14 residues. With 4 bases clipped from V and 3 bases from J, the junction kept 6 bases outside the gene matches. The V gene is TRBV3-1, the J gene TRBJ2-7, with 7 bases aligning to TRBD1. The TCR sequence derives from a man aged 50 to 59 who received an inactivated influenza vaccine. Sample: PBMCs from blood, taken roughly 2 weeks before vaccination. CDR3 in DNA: TGTGCCAGCAGCCTTGAGAGGGGGCTCTACGAGCAGTACTTC. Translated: CASSLERGLYEQYF.